The 21 T cell receptor beta chains in this list originate from one sample, sequenced in a study of response to subunit inactivated influenza vaccine. Using its own MiXCR run on the RT-PCR reads, TCRdb lists one record per CDR3 protein. Of roughly 160,000 distinct CDR3 sequences listed, roughly 10% are singletons. The material sequenced was non-naive T cells sorted from PBMCs, taken roughly 45 days after vaccination. The source is a man in his forties or fifties who received an inactivated influenza vaccine.

The chain joins TRBV10-3 to TRBJ2-7; D remains unclear. This CDR3 spans 14 amino acids. Germline V gene lookup returns CDR1 ENHRY and CDR2 SYGVKD. Trimming removed 4 bases from V and 2 bases from J, with 12 bases in between. CDR3: CAISGRARPYEQYF. In DNA form, the CDR3 reads TGTGCCATCAGTGGACGGGCCAGACCCTACGAGCAGTACTTC.

Ten or more counts support this clonotype. The V call is TRBV7-2, the J call TRBJ1-4; D gene unclear. From germline, CDR1 is SGHTA and CDR2 FQGNSA. CDR3 length equals 14 residues. V gave up 1 base and J gave up 8 bases, with 11 bases separating them. The CDR3 loop reads CASSLVGRREKLFF. In DNA form, the CDR3 reads TGTGCCAGCAGCTTAGTGGGAAGGCGCGAAAAACTGTTTTTT.

This clonotype was seen more than once but under ten times. The chain links TRBV3-1 to TRBJ1-4; D is perhaps TRBD1 (5 bases). Germline V gene data show CDR1 as LGHDT and CDR2 as YNNKEL (reference sequence). Trimming took off 3 bases at V and 8 bases at J, with 16 bases between the two ends. This CDR3 has 15 amino acids. CDR3 in DNA: TGTGCCAGCAGCCATTCATCTGGGGGTAGGGAAAAACTGTTTTTT. Residues: CASSHSSGGREKLFF.

The chain joins TRBV4-1 to TRBJ1-4, with TRBD1 matching 8 bases. The trim removed 3 bases at V and 4 bases at J, leaving 10 bases unmatched. This CDR3 is 17 amino acids long. The germline V gene has CDR1 MGHRA and CDR2 YSYEKL. The CDR3 nucleotides are TGCGCCAGCAGCCACATCCTGAGGACAGGGCGTAATGAAAAACTGTTTTTT. Its translation is CASSHILRTGRNEKLFF.

Of note for this clonotype: Just one base apart from a much larger clone, this may be a read error. The chain joins TRBV4-2 to TRBJ2-1; 12 bases fit TRBD1. CDR1 LGHNA and CDR2 YNFKEQ come from the germline V gene. The CDR3 has 20 amino acids. Trimming cost V 4 bases and J 6 bases; bases outside gene matches: 19. The CDR3 is CASSREKISPGTGGLNEQFF. The CDR3 nucleotides read TGTGCCAGCAGCCGAGAAAAGATATCCCCCGGGACAGGGGGCCTCAATGAGCAGTTCTTC.

This clonotype has only a few counts. The rearrangement joins TRBV6-1 to TRBJ2-7, with 9 bases that match TRBD1. The ends lost 6 bases at V and 4 bases at J; junction bases unmatched: 10. This CDR3 region has 15 residues. The germline V gene encodes CDR1 MNHNS and CDR2 SASEGT. This chain's CDR3 is CASSLLQGASYEQYF. The CDR3 DNA reads as TGTGCCAGCAGCCTCCTACAGGGGGCTAGTTACGAGCAGTACTTC.

This clonotype was counted many times. The chain links TRBV29-1 to TRBJ1-1; D might be TRBD1 (5 bases). This CDR3 spans 13 amino acids. Deletions cut 4 bases from V and 3 bases from J, with 12 bases between. CDR1 and CDR2 (germline): SQVTM, ANQGSEA. The DNA of the CDR3 is TGCAGCGTTGCAGGGAGGAGGGACACTGAAGCTTTCTTT. It translates to CSVAGRRDTEAFF. Full variable domain (missing parts from reference TRBV29-1 and TRBJ1-1): SAVISQKPSRDICQRGTSLTIQCQVDSQVTMMFWYRQQPGQSLTLIATANQGSEATYESGFVIDKFPISRPNLTFSTLTVSNMSPEDSSIYLCSVAGRRDTEAFFGQGTRLTVV.

The rearrangement joins TRBV28 to TRBJ2-4, with D possibly TRBD2 on 6 matching bases. The CDR3 loop spans 17 amino acids. The germline CDR1 and CDR2 sequences are MDHEN and SYDVKM. CDR3 DNA: TGTACACCACAGCCGCGTCCGGAGGGCCTTGCCAAAAACATTCAGTACTTC. Its translation is CTPQPRPEGLAKNIQYF.

This clonotype was found a few times. V is TRBV5-1 and J is TRBJ2-7, with 8 bases that match TRBD1. Trimming cost V 9 bases and J 3 bases; bases outside gene matches: 8. The CDR3 is 13 residues long. CDR1 SGHRS and CDR2 YFSETQ come from the germline V gene. The CDR3 sequence is CATRLGQDYEQYF. The CDR3 DNA reads as TGCGCCACCCGCTTGGGACAGGACTACGAGCAGTACTTC.

V usage is TRBV14 and J usage is TRBJ2-7; D call uncertain. Germline V lookup: CDR1 SGHDN, CDR2 FVKESK. The CDR3 covers 15 residues. Trimming left V 0 bases short and J 2 bases short, with 11 bases between. The CDR3 loop reads CASSQDSRSPYEQYF. The CDR3 DNA reads TGTGCCAGCAGCCAAGATTCTAGATCCCCCTACGAGCAGTACTTC.

The rearrangement links TRBV28 to TRBJ2-5, with 8 positions matching TRBD1. Germline V gene data show CDR1 as MDHEN and CDR2 as SYDVKM. The CDR3 runs 14 residues. V shed 7 bases and J 5 bases; nucleotides not matched to a gene: 9. The CDR3 nucleotides are TGTGCCAGCACCAAGGACAGGGTCGGGGAGACCCAGTACTTC. Its protein is CASTKDRVGETQYF.

V and J are TRBV3-1 and TRBJ1-5, with a tentative D call TRBD1 (5 bases). Trimming cost V 1 base and J 7 bases, with 11 bases left between them. The CDR3 runs to 14 residues. Germline CDR1 reads LGHDT; CDR2 reads YNNKEL (reference sequence). The CDR3 region is CASSQGGGSQPQHF. The CDR3, as DNA: TGTGCCAGCAGCCAAGGTGGGGGGAGCCAGCCCCAGCATTTT.

The V gene is TRBV27, the J gene TRBJ2-7; 9 nucleotides line up with TRBD1. The CDR3 length is 17 residues. V lost 3 bases to trimming and J lost 3 bases; unmatched junction nucleotides: 12. Germline CDR1 MNHEY, CDR2 SMNVEV (reference sequence). For the CDR3, the DNA is TGTGCCAGCAGTTTCACCCGACCGGGACAGGGTAGCTACGAGCAGTACTTC. Encoded protein: CASSFTRPGQGSYEQYF.

The V gene is TRBV12-1, the J gene TRBJ2-1. TRBV12-1 is labeled a pseudogene. This CDR3 is built from 11 residues. The CDR3 DNA follows: TGTGCCAGCAGCTTTGGCCATAAGGAGTTCTTC. Translation gives CASSFGHKEFF.

The table lists this clonotype with a few counts. This chain links TRBV20-1 with TRBJ1-3; D is uncertain. This CDR3 has 14 amino acids. Per germline, CDR1 DFQATT and CDR2 SNEGSKA (reference sequence). The ends were cut back, 2 bases at V and 0 bases at J, with 8 bases in the middle. The CDR3: CSARPPLSGNTIYF. CDR3 DNA sequence: TGCAGTGCTAGACCCCCTCTCTCTGGAAACACCATATATTTT.

The V and J genes are TRBV2 and TRBJ2-1; TRBD2 is a possible D gene (7 bases). Trimming took 11 bases from V and 3 from J, leaving 32 bases between them. The CDR3 has 19 amino acids. Germline V lookup: CDR1 SNHLY, CDR2 FYNNEI. CDR3 sequence: CAFTPGGTSDPGLYNEQFF. The CDR3, as DNA: TGTGCCTTCACCCCCGGGGGGACATCTGACCCTGGGCTCTACAATGAGCAGTTCTTC.

This clonotype was counted between two and nine times. The V gene is TRBV12-3 or TRBV12-4, the J gene TRBJ2-2, with TRBD1 matching 12 bases. J lost 7 bases, V lost 11 bases, and 8 bases had no gene match. The CDR3 is 14 residues long. The DNA of the CDR3 is TGTGCCGTCCGGGACAGGGGGCGAGGCGGGGAGCTGTTTTTT. This encodes CAVRDRGRGGELFF.

This clonotype appeared a few times. This chain joins TRBV10-3 and TRBJ2-2; D not resolved. Germline CDR1 ENHRY, CDR2 SYGVKD. V was pared by 4 bases and J by 5 bases, with 8 bases between. The CDR3 runs 13 residues. CDR3 nucleotides: TGTGCCATCAGTGGCCAGTTGACCGGGGAGCTGTTTTTT. It specifies CAISGQLTGELFF.

V usage is TRBV6-1 and J usage is TRBJ2-5; 13 bases map to TRBD2. The CDR3 has 15 residues. V shed 7 bases, J shed 5 bases, and the junction held 7 bases outside the gene matches. From germline, CDR1 is MNHNS and CDR2 SASEGT. DNA for the CDR3: TGTGCCAGCACCCCAGGACTAGCGGGAGTCGAGACCCAGTACTTC. The encoded protein is CASTPGLAGVETQYF.

This clonotype was seen more than once but under ten times. The chain recombines TRBV5-1 with TRBJ1-4; perhaps TRBD1 as D (5 bases). Germline CDR1 is SGHRS and CDR2 is YFSETQ. CDR3 size: 15 residues. Trimming left V 0 bases short and J 8 bases short, with 14 bases between. The DNA of the CDR3 is TGCGCCAGCAGCTTGGAGCGGGGGTTTGGAGAAAAACTGTTTTTT. Translation gives CASSLERGFGEKLFF.

This clonotype was counted ten times or more. The chain couples TRBV3-1 to TRBJ2-3; weak D call: TRBD2 (5 bases). Germline lookup yields CDR1 LGHDT and CDR2 YNNKEL (reference sequence). The CDR3 runs to 14 residues. The V end lost 4 bases, the J end lost 8 bases, and 16 bases lay between the germline ends. The CDR3 sequence: CASSPYDSEGTQYF. The CDR3 bases are TGTGCCAGCAGCCCCTACGACTCCGAGGGTACGCAGTATTTT.